The T cell receptor (beta chain) under discussion was sequenced for a study of CD8+CD57+ T cells in acquired aplastic anemia. Across the study: The sorted CD4+ and CD8+ cells yielded an average around 3 ug of DNA.

With regard to this clonotype: Its antigen is unidentified.

All patients picked for sequencing had shown, by flow cytometry, an expansion of CD8+CD57+ cells. The blood sampling took place in patients who had so far received no therapy. Investigators profiled TCR beta VDJ and CDR3 from genomic DNA template. A single record per CDR3 protein comes from TCRdb applying MiXCR to the reads. The data hold 250,000 to 300,000 distinct CDR3 sequences, with roughly 59% observed a single time. Findings of the study overall: It was found that twenty-nine CD8+ CDR3 sequences were shared between patients and controls.

This TCR derives from a human donor with aplastic anemia. Material for sequencing was sorted CD4+, CD8+, or CD8+CD57+ T cells (not recorded which) from PBMCs.

The CDR3 nucleotides are TGTGCTAGTGGTTTGGTCTCACAATCGGGAGAGCAGTACTTC. As protein: CASGLVSQSGEQYF. V usage is TRBV12-5 and J usage is TRBJ2-7; D might be TRBD2 (5 bases). The CDR3 has 14 amino acids. The germline CDR1 and CDR2 sequences are LGHNT and FRNRAP. Trimming pared 0 bases from V and 7 bases from J, leaving 13 bases between.